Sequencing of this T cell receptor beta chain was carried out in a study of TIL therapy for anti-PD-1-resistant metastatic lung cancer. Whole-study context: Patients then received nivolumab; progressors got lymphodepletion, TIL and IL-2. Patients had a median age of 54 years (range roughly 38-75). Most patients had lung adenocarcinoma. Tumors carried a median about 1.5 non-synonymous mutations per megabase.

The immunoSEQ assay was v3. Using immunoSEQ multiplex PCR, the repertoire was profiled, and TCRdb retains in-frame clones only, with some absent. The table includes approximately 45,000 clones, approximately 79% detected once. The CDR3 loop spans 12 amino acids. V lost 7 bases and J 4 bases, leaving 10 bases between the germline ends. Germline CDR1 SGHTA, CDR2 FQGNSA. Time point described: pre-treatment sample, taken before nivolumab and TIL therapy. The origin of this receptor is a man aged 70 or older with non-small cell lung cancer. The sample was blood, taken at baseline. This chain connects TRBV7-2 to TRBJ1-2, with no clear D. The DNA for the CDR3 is TGTGCCAGCACTGGGGAGGGCTATGGCTACACCTTC. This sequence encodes CASTGEGYGYTF.